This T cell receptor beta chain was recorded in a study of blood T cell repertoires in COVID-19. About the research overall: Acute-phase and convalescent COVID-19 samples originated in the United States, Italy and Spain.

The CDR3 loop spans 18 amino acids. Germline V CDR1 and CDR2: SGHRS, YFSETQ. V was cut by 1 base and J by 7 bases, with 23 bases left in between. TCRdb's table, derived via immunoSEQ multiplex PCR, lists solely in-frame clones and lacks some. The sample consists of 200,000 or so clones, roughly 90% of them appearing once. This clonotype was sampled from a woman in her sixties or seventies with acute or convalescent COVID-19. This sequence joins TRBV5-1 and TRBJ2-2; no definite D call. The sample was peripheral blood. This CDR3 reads CASSLYPRPHIPYGELFF. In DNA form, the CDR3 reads TGCGCCAGCAGCTTGTATCCTAGACCCCATATCCCTTACGGGGAGCTGTTTTTT.